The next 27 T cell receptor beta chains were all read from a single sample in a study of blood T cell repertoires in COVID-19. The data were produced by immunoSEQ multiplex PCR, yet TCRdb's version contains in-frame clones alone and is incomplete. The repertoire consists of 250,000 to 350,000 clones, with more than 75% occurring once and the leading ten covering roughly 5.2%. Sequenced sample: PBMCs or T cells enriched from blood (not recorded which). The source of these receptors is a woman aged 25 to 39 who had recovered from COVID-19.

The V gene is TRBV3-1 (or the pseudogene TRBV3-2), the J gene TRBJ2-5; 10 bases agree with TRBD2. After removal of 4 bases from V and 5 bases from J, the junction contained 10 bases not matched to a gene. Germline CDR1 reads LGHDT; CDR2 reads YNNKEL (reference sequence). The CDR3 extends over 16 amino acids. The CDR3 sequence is CASSLQLAGFEETQYF. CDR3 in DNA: TGTGCCAGCAGCCTCCAACTAGCGGGGTTCGAGGAGACCCAGTACTTC.

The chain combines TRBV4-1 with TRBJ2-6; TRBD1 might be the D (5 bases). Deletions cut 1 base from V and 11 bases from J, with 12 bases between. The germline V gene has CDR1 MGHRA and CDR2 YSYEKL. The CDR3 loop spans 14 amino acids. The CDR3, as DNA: TGCGCCAGCAGCCAAGTCCAGGGTAGCTACGTCCTGACTTTC. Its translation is CASSQVQGSYVLTF.

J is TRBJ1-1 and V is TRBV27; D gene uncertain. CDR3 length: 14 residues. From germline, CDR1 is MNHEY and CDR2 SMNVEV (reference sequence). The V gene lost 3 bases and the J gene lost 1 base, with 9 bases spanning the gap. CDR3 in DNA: TGTGCCAGCAGTTTGTCACAGAGGAACACTGAAGCTTTCTTT. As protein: CASSLSQRNTEAFF.

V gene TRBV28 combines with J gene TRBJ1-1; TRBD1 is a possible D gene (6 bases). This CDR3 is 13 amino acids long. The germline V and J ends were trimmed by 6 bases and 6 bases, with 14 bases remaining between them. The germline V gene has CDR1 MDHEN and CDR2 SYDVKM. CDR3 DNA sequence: TGTGCCAGCAGCGCAACAGGGAAGTCTGAAGCTTTCTTT. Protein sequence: CASSATGKSEAFF.

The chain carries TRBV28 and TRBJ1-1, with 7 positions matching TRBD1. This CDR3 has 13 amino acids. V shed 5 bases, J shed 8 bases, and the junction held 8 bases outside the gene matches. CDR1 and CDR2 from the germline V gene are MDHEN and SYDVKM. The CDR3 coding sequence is TGTGCCAGCAGTATTACCGGACAGGCCGAAGCTTTCTTT. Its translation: CASSITGQAEAFF.

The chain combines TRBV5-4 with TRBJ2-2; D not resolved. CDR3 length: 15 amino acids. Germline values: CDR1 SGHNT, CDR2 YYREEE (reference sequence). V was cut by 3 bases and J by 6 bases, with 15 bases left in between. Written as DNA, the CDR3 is TGTGCCAGCAGCTACCCCATGGTCGAGGCCGGGGAGCTGTTTTTT. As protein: CASSYPMVEAGELFF.

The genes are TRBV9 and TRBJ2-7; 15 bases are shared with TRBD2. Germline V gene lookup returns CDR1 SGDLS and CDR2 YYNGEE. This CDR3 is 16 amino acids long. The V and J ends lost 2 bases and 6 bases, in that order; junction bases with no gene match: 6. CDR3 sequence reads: CASSVEPGLAGGEQYF. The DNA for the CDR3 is TGTGCCAGCAGCGTTGAACCGGGACTAGCGGGGGGCGAGCAGTACTTC.

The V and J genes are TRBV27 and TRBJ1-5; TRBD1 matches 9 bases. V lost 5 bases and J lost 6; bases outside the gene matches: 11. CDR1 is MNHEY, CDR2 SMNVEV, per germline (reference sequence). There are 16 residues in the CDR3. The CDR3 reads CASSPTDRGVGQPQHF. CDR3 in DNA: TGTGCCAGCAGTCCGACCGACAGGGGGGTGGGTCAGCCCCAGCATTTT.

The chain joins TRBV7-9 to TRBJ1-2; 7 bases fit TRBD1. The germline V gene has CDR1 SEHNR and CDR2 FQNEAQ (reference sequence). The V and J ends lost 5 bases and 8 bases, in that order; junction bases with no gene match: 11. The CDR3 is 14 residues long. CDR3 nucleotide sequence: TGTGCCAGCAGCCCCCACACAGGGGTAGACGGCTACACCTTC. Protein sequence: CASSPHTGVDGYTF.

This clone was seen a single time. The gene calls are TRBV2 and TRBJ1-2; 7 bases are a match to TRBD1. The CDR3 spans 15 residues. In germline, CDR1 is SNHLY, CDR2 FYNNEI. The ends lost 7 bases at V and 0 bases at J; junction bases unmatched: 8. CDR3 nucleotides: TGTGCCAGCAACACCGACAGGGCTGCTAACTATGGCTACACCTTC. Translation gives CASNTDRAANYGYTF.

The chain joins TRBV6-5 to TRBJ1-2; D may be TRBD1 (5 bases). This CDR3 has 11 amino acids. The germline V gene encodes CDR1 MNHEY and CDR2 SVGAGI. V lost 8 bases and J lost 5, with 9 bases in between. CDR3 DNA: TGTGCCAGCGGCGCAGGGTATGGCTACACCTTC. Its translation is CASGAGYGYTF.

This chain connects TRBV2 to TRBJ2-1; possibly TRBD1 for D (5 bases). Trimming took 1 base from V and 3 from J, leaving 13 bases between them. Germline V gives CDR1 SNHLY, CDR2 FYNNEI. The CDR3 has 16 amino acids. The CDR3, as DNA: TGTGCCAGCAGTGAAGGTCGTACAGGTCTCTACAATGAGCAGTTCTTC. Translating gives CASSEGRTGLYNEQFF.

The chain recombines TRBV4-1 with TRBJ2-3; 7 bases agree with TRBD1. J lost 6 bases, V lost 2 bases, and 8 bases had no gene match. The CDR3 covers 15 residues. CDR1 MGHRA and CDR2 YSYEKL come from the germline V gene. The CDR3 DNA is TGCGCCAGCAGCCAAAGGGACAGCCAAGCGGATACGCAGTATTTT. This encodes CASSQRDSQADTQYF.

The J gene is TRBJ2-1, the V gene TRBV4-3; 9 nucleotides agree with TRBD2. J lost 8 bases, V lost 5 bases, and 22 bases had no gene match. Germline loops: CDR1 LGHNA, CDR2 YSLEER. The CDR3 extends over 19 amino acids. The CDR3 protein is CASSIDPFPRGGRLDEQFF. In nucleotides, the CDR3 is TGCGCCAGCAGCATAGACCCGTTCCCGCGGGGGGGCCGTCTCGATGAGCAGTTCTTC.

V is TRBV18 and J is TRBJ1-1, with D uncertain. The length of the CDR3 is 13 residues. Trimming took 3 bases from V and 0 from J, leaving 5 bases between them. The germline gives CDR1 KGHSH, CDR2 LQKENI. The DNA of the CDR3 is TGTGCCAGCTCACCGAGGATGAACACTGAAGCTTTCTTT. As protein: CASSPRMNTEAFF.

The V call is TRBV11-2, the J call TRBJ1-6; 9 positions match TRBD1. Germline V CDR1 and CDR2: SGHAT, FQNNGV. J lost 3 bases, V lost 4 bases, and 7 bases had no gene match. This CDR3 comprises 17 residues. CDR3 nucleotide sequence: TGTGCCAGCAGCTCCCCACCGGGACAGGGCTATAATTCACCCCTCCACTTT. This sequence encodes CASSSPPGQGYNSPLHF.

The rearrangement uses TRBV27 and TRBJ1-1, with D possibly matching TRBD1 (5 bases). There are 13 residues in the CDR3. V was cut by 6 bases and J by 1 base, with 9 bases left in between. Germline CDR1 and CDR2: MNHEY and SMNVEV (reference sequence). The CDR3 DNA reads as TGTGCCAGCAGCGTTCAGGGGAACACTGAAGCTTTCTTT. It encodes CASSVQGNTEAFF.

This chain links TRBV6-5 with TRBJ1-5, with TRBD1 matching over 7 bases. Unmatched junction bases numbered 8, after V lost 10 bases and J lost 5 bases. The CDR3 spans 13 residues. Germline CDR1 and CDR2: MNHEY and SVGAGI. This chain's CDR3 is CATRTGFDQPQHF. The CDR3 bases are TGTGCCACAAGGACAGGATTTGATCAGCCCCAGCATTTT.

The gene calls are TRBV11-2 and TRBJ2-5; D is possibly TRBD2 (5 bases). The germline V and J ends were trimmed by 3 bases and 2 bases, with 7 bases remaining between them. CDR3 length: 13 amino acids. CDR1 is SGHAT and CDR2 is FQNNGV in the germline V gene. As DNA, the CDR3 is TGTGCCAGCAGCTTCACGGGGCAAGAGACCCAGTACTTC. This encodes CASSFTGQETQYF. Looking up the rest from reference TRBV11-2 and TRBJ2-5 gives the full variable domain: EAGVAQSPRYKIIEKRQSVAFWCNPISGHATLYWYQQILGQGPKLLIQFQNNGVVDDSQLPKDRFSAERLKGVDSTLKIQPAKLEDSAVYLCASSFTGQETQYFGPGTRLLVL.

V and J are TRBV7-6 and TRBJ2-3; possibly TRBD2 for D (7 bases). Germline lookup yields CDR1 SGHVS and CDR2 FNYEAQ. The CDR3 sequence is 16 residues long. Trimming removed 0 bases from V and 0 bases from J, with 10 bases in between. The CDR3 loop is CASSLAWGGSTDTQYF. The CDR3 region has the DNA TGTGCCAGCAGCTTAGCGTGGGGGGGCAGCACAGATACGCAGTATTTT.

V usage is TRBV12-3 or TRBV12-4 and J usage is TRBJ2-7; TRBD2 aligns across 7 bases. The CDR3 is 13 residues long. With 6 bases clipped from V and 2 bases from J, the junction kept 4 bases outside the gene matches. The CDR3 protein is CASSPGGAYEQYF. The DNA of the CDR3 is TGTGCCAGCAGCCCGGGGGGAGCCTACGAGCAGTACTTC.

The CDR3 DNA reads TGCAGTGCTTTACCTACAGACAAACTGTTTTTT. Residues: CSALPTDKLFF. The V and J genes are TRBV20-1 and TRBJ1-4; no clear D gene. With 5 bases removed from V and 11 bases from J, the gap between germline ends came to 12 bases. Germline V gene sequence: CDR1 DFQATT, CDR2 SNEGSKA (reference sequence). This CDR3 is built from 11 residues.

As DNA, the CDR3 is TGTGCCAGCAGCCCCTCAGGTTGGGCGGGGGTTGAGCAGTACTTC. Amino acid sequence: CASSPSGWAGVEQYF. J is TRBJ2-7 and V is TRBV4-2, with 7 nucleotides matching TRBD2. With 4 bases clipped from V and 7 bases from J, the junction kept 13 bases outside the gene matches. Germline V gives CDR1 LGHNA, CDR2 YNFKEQ. CDR3 length: 15 amino acids.

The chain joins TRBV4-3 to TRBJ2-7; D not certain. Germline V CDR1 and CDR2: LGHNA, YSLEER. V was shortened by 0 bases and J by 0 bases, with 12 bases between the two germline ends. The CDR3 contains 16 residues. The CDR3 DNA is TGCGCCAGCAGCCAAGAGGTCACAGACGGCTCCTACGAGCAGTACTTC. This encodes CASSQEVTDGSYEQYF.

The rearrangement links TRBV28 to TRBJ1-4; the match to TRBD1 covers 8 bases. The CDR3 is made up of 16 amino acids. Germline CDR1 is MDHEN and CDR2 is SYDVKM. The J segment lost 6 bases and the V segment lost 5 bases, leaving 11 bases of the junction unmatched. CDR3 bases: TGTGCCAGCAGTCACCTCAGGGGGCGCGGGGATGAAAAACTGTTTTTT. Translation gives CASSHLRGRGDEKLFF.

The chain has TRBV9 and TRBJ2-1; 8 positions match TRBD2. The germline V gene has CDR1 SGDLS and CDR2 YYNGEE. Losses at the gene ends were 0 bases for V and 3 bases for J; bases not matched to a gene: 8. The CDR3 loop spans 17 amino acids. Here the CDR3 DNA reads TGTGCCAGCAGCGTAGACCCAGCGGGGGTTCTCTACAATGAGCAGTTCTTC. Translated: CASSVDPAGVLYNEQFF.

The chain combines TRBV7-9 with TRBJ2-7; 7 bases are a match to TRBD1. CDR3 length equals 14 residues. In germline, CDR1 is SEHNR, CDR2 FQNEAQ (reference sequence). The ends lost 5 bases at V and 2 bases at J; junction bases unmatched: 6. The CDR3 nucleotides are TGTGCCAGCAGCCGAGGGACAGATGCCTACGAGCAGTACTTC. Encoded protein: CASSRGTDAYEQYF.